This TCR beta chain was recovered during a study of monozygotic twins with inflammatory bowel disease. TCRdb reprocessed the 5' RACE reads and reports one entry per CDR3 protein, with no DNA. This sample's clone table lists a few hundred thousand distinct CDR3 sequences. The CDR3 loop spans 14 amino acids. In germline, CDR1 is DFQATT, CDR2 SNEGSKA (reference sequence). This chain uses TRBV20-1 with TRBJ2-7; TCRdb calls TRBD1, which cannot be checked without DNA. The TCR originated in a human donor with ulcerative colitis or Crohn's disease, or a healthy co-twin of an affected twin (not recorded which). The sequencing input was blood. The CDR3 loop reads CSATSPGPNYEQYF.